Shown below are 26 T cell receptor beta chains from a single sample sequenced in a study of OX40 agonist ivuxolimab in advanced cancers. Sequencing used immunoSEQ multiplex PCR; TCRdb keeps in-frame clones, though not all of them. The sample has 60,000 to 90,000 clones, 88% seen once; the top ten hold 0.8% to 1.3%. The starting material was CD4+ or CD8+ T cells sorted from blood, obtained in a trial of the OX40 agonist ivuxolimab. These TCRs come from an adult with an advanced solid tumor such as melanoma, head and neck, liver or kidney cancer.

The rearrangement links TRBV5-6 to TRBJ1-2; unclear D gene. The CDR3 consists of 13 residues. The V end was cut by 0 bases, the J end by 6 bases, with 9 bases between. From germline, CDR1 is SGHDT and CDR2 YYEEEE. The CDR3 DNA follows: TGTGCCAGCAGCTTGGGGGTGTCGGATGGCTACACCTTC. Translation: CASSLGVSDGYTF.

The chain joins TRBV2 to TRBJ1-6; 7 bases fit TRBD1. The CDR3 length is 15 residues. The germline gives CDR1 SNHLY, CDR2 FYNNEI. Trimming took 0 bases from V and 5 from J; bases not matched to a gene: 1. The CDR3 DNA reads TGTGCCAGCAGTGAAGCCAGGGGGAATAATTCACCCCTCCACTTT. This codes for CASSEARGNNSPLHF.

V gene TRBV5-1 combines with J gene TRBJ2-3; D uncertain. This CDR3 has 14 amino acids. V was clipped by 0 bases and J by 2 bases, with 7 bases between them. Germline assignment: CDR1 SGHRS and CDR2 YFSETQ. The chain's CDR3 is CASSLAIITDTQYF. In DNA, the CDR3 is TGCGCCAGCAGCTTGGCCATAATCACAGATACGCAGTATTTT.

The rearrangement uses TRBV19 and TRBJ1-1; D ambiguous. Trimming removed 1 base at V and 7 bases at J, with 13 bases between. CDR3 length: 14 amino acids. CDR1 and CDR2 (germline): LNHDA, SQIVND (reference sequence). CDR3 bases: TGTGCCAGTAGTATAGGGACGGGCCCTTATGAAGCTTTCTTT. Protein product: CASSIGTGPYEAFF.

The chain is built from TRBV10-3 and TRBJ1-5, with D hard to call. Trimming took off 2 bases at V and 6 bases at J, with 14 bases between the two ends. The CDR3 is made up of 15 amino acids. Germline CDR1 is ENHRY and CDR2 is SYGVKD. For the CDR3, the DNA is TGTGCCATCAGTGAGGGGTCGGGAATAGGTCAGCCCCAGCATTTT. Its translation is CAISEGSGIGQPQHF.

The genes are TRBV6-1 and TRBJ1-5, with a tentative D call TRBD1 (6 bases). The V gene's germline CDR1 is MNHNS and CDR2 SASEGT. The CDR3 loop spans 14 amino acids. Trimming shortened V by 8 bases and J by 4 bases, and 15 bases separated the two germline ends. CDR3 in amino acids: CASFDAGVNQPQHF. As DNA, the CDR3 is TGTGCCAGCTTCGATGCAGGGGTAAATCAGCCCCAGCATTTT.

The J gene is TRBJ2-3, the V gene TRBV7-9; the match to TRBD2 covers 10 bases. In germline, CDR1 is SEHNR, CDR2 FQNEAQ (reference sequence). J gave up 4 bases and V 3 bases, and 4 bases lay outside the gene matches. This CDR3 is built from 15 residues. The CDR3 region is CASSFGTSAADTQYF. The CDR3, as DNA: TGTGCCAGCAGCTTTGGGACTAGCGCGGCAGATACGCAGTATTTT.

The CDR3 DNA sequence: TGTGCCAGTAATCTGCGGGAGTACACCGGGGAGCTGTTTTTT. Translating it yields CASNLREYTGELFF. V and J are TRBV19 and TRBJ2-2; the match to TRBD2 covers 7 bases. Germline loops: CDR1 LNHDA, CDR2 SQIVND (reference sequence). The CDR3 is 14 residues long. The trim removed 7 bases at V and 3 bases at J, leaving 5 bases unmatched. The full variable domain, rest sourced from reference TRBV19 and TRBJ2-2, is DGGITQSPKYLFRKEGQNVTLSCEQNLNHDAMYWYRQDPGQGLRLIYYSQIVNDFQKGDIAEGYSVSREKKESFPLTVTSAQKNPTAFYLCASNLREYTGELFFGEGSRLTVL.

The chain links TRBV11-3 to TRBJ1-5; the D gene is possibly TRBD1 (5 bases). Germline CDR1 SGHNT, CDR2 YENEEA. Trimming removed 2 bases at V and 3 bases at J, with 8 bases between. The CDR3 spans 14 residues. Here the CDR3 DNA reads TGTGCCAGCAGCTTATCCGGGGCCAATCAGCCCCAGCATTTT. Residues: CASSLSGANQPQHF.

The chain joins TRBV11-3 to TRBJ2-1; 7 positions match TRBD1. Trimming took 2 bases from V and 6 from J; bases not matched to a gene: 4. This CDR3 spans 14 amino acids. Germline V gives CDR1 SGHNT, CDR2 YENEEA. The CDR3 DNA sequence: TGTGCCAGCAGCTTAAGCCGGGACAGCAATGAGCAGTTCTTC. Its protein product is CASSLSRDSNEQFF.

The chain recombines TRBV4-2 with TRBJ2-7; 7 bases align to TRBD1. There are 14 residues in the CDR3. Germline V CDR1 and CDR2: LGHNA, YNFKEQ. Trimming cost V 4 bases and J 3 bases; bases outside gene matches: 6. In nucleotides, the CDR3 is TGTGCCAGCAGCCCAGGCCAGGGGGACTACGAGCAGTACTTC. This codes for CASSPGQGDYEQYF.

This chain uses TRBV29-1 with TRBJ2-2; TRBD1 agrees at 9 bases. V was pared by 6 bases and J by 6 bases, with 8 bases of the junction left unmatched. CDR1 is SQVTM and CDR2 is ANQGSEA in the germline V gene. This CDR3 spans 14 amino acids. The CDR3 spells CSVYRTGEAGELFF. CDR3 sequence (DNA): TGCAGCGTCTACCGGACAGGGGAAGCCGGGGAGCTGTTTTTT.

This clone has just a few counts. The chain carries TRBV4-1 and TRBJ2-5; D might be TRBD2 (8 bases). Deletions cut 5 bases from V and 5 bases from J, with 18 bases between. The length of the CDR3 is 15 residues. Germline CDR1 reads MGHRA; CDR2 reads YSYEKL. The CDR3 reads CASSAGGTSRETQYF. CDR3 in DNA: TGCGCCAGCAGCGCAGGGGGGACTAGTAGGGAGACCCAGTACTTC.

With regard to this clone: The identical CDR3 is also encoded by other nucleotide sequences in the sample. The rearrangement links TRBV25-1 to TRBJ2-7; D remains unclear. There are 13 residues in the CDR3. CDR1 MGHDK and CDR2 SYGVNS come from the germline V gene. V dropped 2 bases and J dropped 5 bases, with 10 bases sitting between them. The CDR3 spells CASSELASDEQYF. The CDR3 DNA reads TGTGCCAGCAGTGAACTGGCTAGTGACGAGCAGTACTTC.

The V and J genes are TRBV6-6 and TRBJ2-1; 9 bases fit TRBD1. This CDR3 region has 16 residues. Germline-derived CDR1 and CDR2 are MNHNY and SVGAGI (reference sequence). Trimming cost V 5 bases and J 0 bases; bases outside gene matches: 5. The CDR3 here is CASSRPGQGSYNEQFF. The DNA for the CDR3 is TGTGCCAGCAGTCGACCGGGACAGGGCTCCTACAATGAGCAGTTCTTC.

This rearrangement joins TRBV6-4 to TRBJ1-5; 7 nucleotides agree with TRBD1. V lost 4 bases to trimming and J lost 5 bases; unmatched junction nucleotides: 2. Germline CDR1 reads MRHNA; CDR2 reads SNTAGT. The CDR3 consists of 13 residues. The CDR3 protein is CASSGQGDQPQHF. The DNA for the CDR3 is TGTGCCAGCAGTGGACAGGGCGATCAGCCCCAGCATTTT.

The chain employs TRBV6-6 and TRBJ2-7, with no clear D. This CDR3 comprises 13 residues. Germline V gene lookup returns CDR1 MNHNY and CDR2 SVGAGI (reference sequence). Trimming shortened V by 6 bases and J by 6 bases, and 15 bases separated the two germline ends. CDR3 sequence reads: CASSPRRRSEQYF. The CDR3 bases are TGTGCCAGCAGCCCCAGGCGGAGAAGCGAGCAGTACTTC.

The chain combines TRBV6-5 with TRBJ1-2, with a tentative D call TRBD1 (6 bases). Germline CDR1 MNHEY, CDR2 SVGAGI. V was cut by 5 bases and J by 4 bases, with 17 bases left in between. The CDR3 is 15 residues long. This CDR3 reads CASSHTTGTFYGYTF. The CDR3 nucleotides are TGTGCCAGCAGTCACACTACCGGGACATTCTATGGCTACACCTTC.

The CDR3 reads CASSSGQGSLGGYTF. CDR3 nucleotide sequence: TGTGCCAGCAGCTCGGGACAGGGAAGTCTAGGTGGCTACACCTTC. The chain recombines TRBV5-4 with TRBJ1-2; 9 bases match TRBD1. Germline CDR1 SGHNT, CDR2 YYREEE (reference sequence). This CDR3 region has 15 residues. V lost 3 bases and J lost 7; bases outside the gene matches: 10. The full variable domain, in which reference TRBV5-4 and TRBJ1-2 provide the parts outside the CDR3, is ETGVTQSPTHLIKTRGQQVTLRCSSQSGHNTVSWYQQALGQGPQFIFQYYREEENGRGNFPPRFSGLQFPNYSSELNVNALELDDSALYLCASSSGQGSLGGYTFGSGTRLTVV.

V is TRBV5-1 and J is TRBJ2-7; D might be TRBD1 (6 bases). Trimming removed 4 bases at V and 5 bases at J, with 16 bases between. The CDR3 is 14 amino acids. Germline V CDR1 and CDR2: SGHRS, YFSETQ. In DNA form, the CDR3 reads TGCGCCAGCAGCCAGGACAGCCCCTCAAACGAGCAGTACTTC. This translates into CASSQDSPSNEQYF. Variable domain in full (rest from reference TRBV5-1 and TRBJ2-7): KAGVTQTPRYLIKTRGQQVTLSCSPISGHRSVSWYQQTPGQGLQFLFEYFSETQRNKGNFPGRFSGRQFSNSRSEMNVSTLELGDSALYLCASSQDSPSNEQYFGPGTRLTVT.

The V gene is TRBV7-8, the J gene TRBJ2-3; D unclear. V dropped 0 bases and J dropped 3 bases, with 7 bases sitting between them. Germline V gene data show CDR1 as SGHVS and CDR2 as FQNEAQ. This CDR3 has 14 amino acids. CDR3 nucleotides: TGTGCCAGCAGCTTAGCCCAGGAGACAGATACGCAGTATTTT. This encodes CASSLAQETDTQYF.

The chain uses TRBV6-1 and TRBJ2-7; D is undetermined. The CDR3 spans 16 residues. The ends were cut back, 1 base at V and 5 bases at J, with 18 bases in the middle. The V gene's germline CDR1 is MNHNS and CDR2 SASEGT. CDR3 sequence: CASSEGLKGWHHEQYF. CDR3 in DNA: TGTGCCAGCAGTGAAGGGTTAAAGGGCTGGCACCACGAGCAGTACTTC.

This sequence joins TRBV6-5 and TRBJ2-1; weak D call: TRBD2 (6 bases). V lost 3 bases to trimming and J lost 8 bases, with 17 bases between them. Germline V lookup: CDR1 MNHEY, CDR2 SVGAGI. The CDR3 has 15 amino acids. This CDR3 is CASSYRARGTDEQFF. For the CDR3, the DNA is TGTGCCAGCAGTTATCGGGCGCGGGGTACGGATGAGCAGTTCTTC.

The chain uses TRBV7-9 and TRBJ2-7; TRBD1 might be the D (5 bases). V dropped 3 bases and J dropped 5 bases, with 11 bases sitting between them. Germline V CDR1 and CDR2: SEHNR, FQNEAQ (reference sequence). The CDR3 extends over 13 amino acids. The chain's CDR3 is CASSLQGRDEQYF. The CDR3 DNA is TGTGCCAGCAGCTTGCAGGGTCGGGACGAGCAGTACTTC.

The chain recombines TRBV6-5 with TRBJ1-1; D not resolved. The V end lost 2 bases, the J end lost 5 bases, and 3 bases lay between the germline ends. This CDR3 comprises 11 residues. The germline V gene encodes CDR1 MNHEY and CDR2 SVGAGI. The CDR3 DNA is TGTGCCAGCAGTTACGGGACTGAAGCTTTCTTT. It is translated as CASSYGTEAFF.

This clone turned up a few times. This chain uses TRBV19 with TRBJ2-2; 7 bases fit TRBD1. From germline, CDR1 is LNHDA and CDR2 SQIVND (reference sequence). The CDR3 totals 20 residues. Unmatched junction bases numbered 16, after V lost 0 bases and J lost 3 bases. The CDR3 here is CASSIDHTGAIPTDTGELFF. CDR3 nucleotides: TGTGCCAGTAGTATAGATCACACAGGGGCGATCCCTACGGACACCGGGGAGCTGTTTTTT.